This TCR beta chain was found in a study of cytomegalovirus exposure and HLA in healthy donors. Regarding the study as a whole: Prior analysis indicated that the majority of TCR beta V segments exhibited productivity approximately 87% or approximately 30% of the time.

Note on this clone: Its antigen is as yet unknown.

The PCR contained 60 Vbeta and 13 Jbeta primers. Generated by immunoSEQ multiplex PCR, the TCRdb table keeps only in-frame clones and is missing some. Of roughly 100,000 clones listed, around 61% are singletons. The sequencing input was PBMCs. The receptor was isolated from a woman in her fifties or sixties in good health and CMV-seronegative.

The CDR3 sequence is CASSPARGVGGNEQFF. CDR3 DNA: TGTGCCAGCAGCCCGGCCCGGGGAGTTGGAGGGAATGAGCAGTTCTTC. The chain combines TRBV7-6 with TRBJ2-1, with TRBD2 as a possible D gene (6 bases). V lost 5 bases to trimming and J lost 7 bases, with 21 bases between them. The germline V gene encodes CDR1 SGHVS and CDR2 FNYEAQ. CDR3 length: 16 amino acids.